This TCR beta chain was identified during a study of technical replicates of blood from a handful of donors. Here immunoSEQ multiplex PCR was the method, and the copy in TCRdb shows in-frame clones only, minus some. The table includes over 85,000 clones, roughly 95% detected once. CDR3 length equals 14 residues. CDR1 is GTSNPN and CDR2 is SVGIG in the germline V gene (reference sequence). The V and J ends lost 3 bases and 2 bases, in that order; junction bases with no gene match: 7. Sequencing input: T cells isolated from PBMCs. The TCR originated in a human donor in good health. The V gene is TRBV30, the J gene TRBJ2-7, with 7 bases that match TRBD2. The CDR3 spells CAWRQPRETYEQYF. CDR3 bases: TGTGCCTGGAGGCAACCGCGGGAGACCTACGAGCAGTACTTC.